The following is a T cell receptor beta chain sequence with its context. Its specificity is not known. Trimming cost V 10 bases and J 2 bases, with 16 bases left between them. Germline V CDR1 and CDR2: SEHNR, FQNEAQ (reference sequence). CDR3 size: 14 residues. Generated by immunoSEQ multiplex PCR, the TCRdb table keeps only in-frame clones and is missing some. Of some 150,000 clones listed, about 88% are singletons. The sample belongs to a study of T cell responses to AZD1222 COVID-19 vaccine. Whole-study results and caveats: Increases in Spike-specific TCR breadth and depth were seen after two AZD1222 doses.

Source: peripheral blood, taken on day 0 of AZD1222 vaccination. The receptor's source is an adult in good health. The chain uses TRBV7-9 and TRBJ2-3; perhaps D is TRBD1 or TRBD2 (6 bases each). CDR3 amino acids: CATKKGGNTDTQYF. For the CDR3, the DNA is TGTGCCACCAAAAAGGGGGGTAACACAGATACGCAGTATTTT.